In its sample, the clone carrying this TCR beta chain was seen many times. Its specificity is not known. The table came from immunoSEQ multiplex PCR; TCRdb's copy has only in-frame clones and leaves some out. Counted here are roughly 100,000 clones, approximately 90% occurring once; the ten biggest clones make up 2% to 3%. The sample belongs to a study of T cell responses to AZD1222 COVID-19 vaccine. Study conclusions and caveats: Researchers report vaccine-associated CD4 TCRs spanning spike, with dominance at 160-218 and 743-854.

The TCR comes from an adult in good health. The source was peripheral blood, collected on day 0 of AZD1222 vaccination.

DNA of the CDR3: TGCGCCAGCAGCCATTCATTGAACACCGGGGAGCTGTTTTTT. Protein product: CASSHSLNTGELFF. The chain recombines TRBV4-1 with TRBJ2-2; no firm D call. The CDR3 has 14 residues. V was clipped by 3 bases and J by 1 base, with 6 bases between them. Germline CDR1 and CDR2: MGHRA and YSYEKL.